This TCR beta chain was captured by sequencing in a study of early T cells in non-severe SARS-CoV-2 infection. This clonotype was counted many times. One entry per CDR3 protein, called by TCRdb with MiXCR from the 5' RACE reads. Among tens of thousands of distinct CDR3 sequences, about 3.7% were seen once, and the ten largest hold around 5.6%. Deletions cut 2 bases from V and 4 bases from J, with 15 bases between. The germline gives CDR1 SQVTM, CDR2 ANQGSEA. The CDR3 has 15 amino acids. The chain recombines TRBV29-1 with TRBJ1-3, with a weak D call TRBD1 (5 bases). The sample consisted of whole blood. The TCR was taken from an adult who was a healthcare worker with PCR-confirmed SARS-CoV-2 infection or an uninfected control (not recorded which). The CDR3 bases are TGCAGCGTTGAACCCAGGGTAGCGGGGGGAAACACCATATATTTT. Translating it yields CSVEPRVAGGNTIYF.